This T cell receptor beta chain was identified during a study of blood T cell repertoires in COVID-19 (dated by TCRdb to between 2020 and 2021). Study-level background: Samples covering the acute and convalescent phases of COVID-19 were provided by collaborators in the United States, Italy and Spain. The material from the prospective study consisted of cDNA or gDNA derived from T cells, B-cell-depleted T cells, or PBMCs. Deeply sampled blood TCRbeta repertoires from subjects exposed to, actively infected with, or recovered from COVID-19 were included in the dataset. The repertoires were made available in a free public database intended to serve as a resource for research on the immune response to SARS-CoV-2. Samples came from the ongoing ImmuneRACE study (first 160 participants) plus 1,254 subjects from 6 global collaborators. The sample metadata nearly always contained a de-identified subject ID, COVID-19 status, age in years and sex. HLA class I and class II types, where available, came from metadata supplied by the sample provider rather than from assay-based typing. The paper's findings and limits, for the study overall: How much clinical and demographic metadata was included differed by source and by participant, and the metadata was provided uncurated.

Trimming removed 0 bases from V and 2 bases from J; the gene matches leave 13 bases unexplained. CDR1 and CDR2 were assigned from the germline V gene as LGHNA and YNFKEQ. The cysteine opens and the phenylalanine closes a CDR3 of 18 amino acids. Kept here is only the CDR3 DNA, which spans 54 bases and is read in frame from base 1. TCRbeta CDR3 regions were amplified from genomic DNA using the immunoSEQ Assay, a bias-controlled multiplex PCR. The authors' analysis ran thus. Nucleated cell counts per sample were estimated from amplification of reference gene primers within the assay. Sequence reads were collapsed and filtered to measure the absolute abundance of every unique TCRbeta CDR3 rearrangement. For each sample, productive Simpson clonality was calculated as the square root of Simpson's diversity index across productive rearrangements. The table comes from immuneACCESS by way of TCRdb, which keeps in-frame sequences with V and J called. Part of the clones is missing from these tables; in studies checked, under half for an unresolved V gene and the rest for unknown reasons. V, J and clone size are taken as reported in that table, and D and trimming were inferred from the DNA itself. The sample table shows around 400,000 clones, and over 75% are seen once. The ten largest clones take up around 9.3% of the sample.

With respect to this clone: The specificity of this receptor is unknown. No much larger clonotype is one base removed from it; base qualities were not supplied.

At one collaborating source in Seattle, patients were enrolled during active infection and were followed longitudinally through the course of disease. Each collaborating institution followed its own protocols to collect whole blood in K2EDTA tubes. For TCRbeta analysis, collaborator samples were shipped as frozen whole blood, as isolated PBMCs, or as DNA extracted from either sample type. The chain employs TRBV4-2 and TRBJ2-7; 7 bases in the junction line up with TRBD2. The sample comprised peripheral blood. The sequence was obtained from a woman aged 25 to 39 with COVID-19, enrolled during active disease. The DNA sequence is TGTGCCAGCAGCCAAGAAGCTGAGCATTGGACTAGAGCCTACGAGCAGTACTTC. The encoded protein is CASSQEAEHWTRAYEQYF.